This TCR beta chain was identified during a study of blood T cell repertoires in COVID-19. The wider study: The origin of the acute and convalescent COVID-19 samples was the United States, Italy and Spain. Sample material is recorded as cDNA or gDNA derived from T cells, B-cell-depleted T cells, or PBMCs.

Methods used by the authors: It was from reference gene primer amplification that nucleated cell counts were estimated. This table comes from immunoSEQ multiplex PCR, and its TCRdb copy is limited to in-frame clones, with some not included. The DNA was the basis for D and trimming; V, J and clone size are from that table. Among around 260,000 clones listed, approximately 83% were seen once. The CDR3 sequence is 13 residues long. The V gene end was trimmed by 3 bases and the J gene end by 9 bases; junction bases not matched to a gene: 5. The clonotype originates from a woman aged 50 to 60 who had recovered from COVID-19. Specimen: peripheral blood. The genes are TRBV12-3 or TRBV12-4 and TRBJ2-1; 7 positions match TRBD2. CDR3 DNA: TGTGCCAGCAGTTTGCCTAGCGGCGGTGAGCAGTTCTTC. It encodes CASSLPSGGEQFF.